These 25 T cell receptor beta chains were sequenced from one sample in a study of blood T cells in healthy people across ages. A sample-barcoded 5' primer and a J-beta primer mix were used in a second PCR of about 7 to 11 cycles. Each CDR3 protein gets one entry after TCRdb re-called the 5' RACE reads with MiXCR. The profile shows about 580,000 distinct CDR3 sequences, around half of them singletons. The material sequenced was blood. The receptors stem from a man older than 75 in good health.

This clonotype showed up just a few times. This chain links TRBV9 with TRBJ1-2; 8 positions agree with TRBD1. The CDR3 sequence is 16 residues long. V shed 0 bases, J shed 2 bases, and the junction held 6 bases outside the gene matches. Germline CDR1 is SGDLS and CDR2 is YYNGEE. This chain's CDR3 is CASSVDLGQANYGYTF. CDR3 bases: TGTGCCAGCAGCGTAGATTTGGGACAGGCGAACTATGGCTACACCTTC.

This clonotype has a handful of counts. One end of the junction is discordant with germline, which a read error may explain. The genes are TRBV6-6 and TRBJ2-7, with D perhaps matching TRBD2 (5 bases). CDR1 is MNHNY and CDR2 is SVGAGI in the germline V gene (reference sequence). The CDR3 is 17 amino acids. CDR3 nucleotides: TGTGCCAGCGGTTACTCGAGGGAAGGTGGGCTCTCCTACGAGCAGTACTTC. Amino acid sequence: CASGYSREGGLSYEQYF.

As to this clonotype: A single base separates this from a much larger clone, so it may be a read error. The chain couples TRBV6-6 to TRBJ2-7, with a tentative D call TRBD2 (7 bases). The DNA end is more similar to TRBJ2-4, so the J call may be wrong. There are 14 residues in the CDR3. The germline V gene has CDR1 MNHNY and CDR2 SVGAGI (reference sequence). CDR3 residues: CASSPGGQENIQYF. The DNA of the CDR3 is TGTGCCAGCAGTCCCGGGGGGCAGGAAAACATTCAGTACTTC.

The chain employs TRBV4-2 and TRBJ2-7, with a possible D match to TRBD2 (5 bases). This CDR3 spans 14 amino acids. Deletions cut 4 bases from V and 7 bases from J, with 17 bases between. The germline V gene has CDR1 LGHNA and CDR2 YNFKEQ. This chain's CDR3 is CASSPSGSSREQYF. In DNA, the CDR3 is TGTGCCAGCAGCCCCTCGGGAAGTTCTAGGGAGCAGTACTTC.

The rearrangement links TRBV27 to TRBJ1-1; 11 nucleotides match TRBD1. V shed 4 bases, J shed 6 bases, and the junction held 25 bases outside the gene matches. The germline gives CDR1 MNHEY, CDR2 SMNVEV (reference sequence). The CDR3 totals 21 residues. For the CDR3, the DNA is TGTGCCAGCAGTTCTCGCCCGAGGGCGGGGACAGGGGGAAAGGGAGTCCCTGAAGCTTTCTTT. Translation: CASSSRPRAGTGGKGVPEAFF.

Here the CDR3 reads CASSRHLQGGEETQYF. DNA for the CDR3: TGCGCCAGCAGCCGTCATCTACAGGGAGGAGAAGAGACCCAGTACTTC. The genes are TRBV5-1 and TRBJ2-5; the D call may be TRBD1 or TRBD2 (6 bases each). Germline loops: CDR1 SGHRS, CDR2 YFSETQ. V gave up 4 bases and J gave up 3 bases, with 19 bases separating them. The CDR3 is 16 amino acids.

The chain links TRBV27 to TRBJ2-4; maybe TRBD2 (5 bases). Trimming pared 8 bases from V and 0 bases from J, leaving 11 bases between. This CDR3 spans 14 amino acids. From germline, CDR1 is MNHEY and CDR2 SMNVEV (reference sequence). The CDR3 loop reads CASHPGLAKNIQYF. CDR3 coding DNA: TGTGCCAGCCACCCAGGACTAGCCAAAAACATTCAGTACTTC.

Ten or more counts support this clonotype. This rearrangement joins TRBV6-6 to TRBJ2-1; 9 positions agree with TRBD1. The V segment lost 2 bases and the J segment 9 bases; nucleotides outside the gene matches: 2. Germline V gene lookup returns CDR1 MNHNY and CDR2 SVGAGI (reference sequence). This CDR3 has 13 amino acids. The CDR3: CASSYRQGGEQFF. CDR3 nucleotides: TGTGCCAGCAGTTACCGACAGGGGGGTGAGCAGTTCTTC.

The chain carries TRBV20-1 and TRBJ2-4; D unclear. V lost 4 bases to trimming and J lost 2 bases, with 12 bases between them. This CDR3 has 14 amino acids. In germline, CDR1 is DFQATT, CDR2 SNEGSKA (reference sequence). CDR3 coding DNA: TGCAGTGCTATGGATGGAAGACCCAAAAACATTCAGTACTTC. As protein: CSAMDGRPKNIQYF.

The sample holds one count of this clonotype. This chain connects TRBV21-1 to TRBJ2-1; TRBD2 was called by the table and not checked on the DNA. TRBV21-1 is a pseudogene segment. The CDR3 has 14 residues. In nucleotides, the CDR3 is TGTGCCAGCAGCAAAGATCGGGAGACACCTTCGAAGTTCTTC. It specifies CASSKDRETPSKFF.

This clonotype has just a few counts. This chain uses TRBV9 with TRBJ2-3; 11 nucleotides line up with TRBD2. V trimming: 0 bases; J trimming: 5 bases; junction bases outside the gene matches: 11. The CDR3 covers 18 residues. Per germline, CDR1 SGDLS and CDR2 YYNGEE. The CDR3 is CASSVVAGGPIRLDTQYF. CDR3 DNA: TGTGCCAGCAGCGTAGTAGCGGGAGGGCCCATCCGCTTAGATACGCAGTATTTT.

This chain uses TRBV5-4 with TRBJ1-1; 8 bases fit TRBD1. CDR1 SGHNT and CDR2 YYREEE come from the germline V gene (reference sequence). The CDR3 has 15 residues. After removal of 3 bases from V and 3 bases from J, the junction contained 7 bases not matched to a gene. CDR3 nucleotide sequence: TGTGCCAGCAGCTCCGGAGACAGGGGATACACTGAAGCTTTCTTT. It is translated as CASSSGDRGYTEAFF. The variable domain in full, completed from reference TRBV5-4 and TRBJ1-1, reads ETGVTQSPTHLIKTRGQQVTLRCSSQSGHNTVSWYQQALGQGPQFIFQYYREEENGRGNFPPRFSGLQFPNYSSELNVNALELDDSALYLCASSSGDRGYTEAFFGQGTRLTVV.

As for this clonotype: Possible read error: a much larger clone is one base away. The chain employs TRBV6-6 and TRBJ2-2, with 9 bases fitting TRBD1. The CDR3 is 15 residues long. Per germline, CDR1 MNHNY and CDR2 SVGAGI (reference sequence). This CDR3 reads CVSSLIQGAAGELFF. Written as DNA, the CDR3 is TGTGTCAGCAGCTTAATACAGGGGGCCGCCGGGGAGCTGTTTTTT.

The chain joins TRBV6-6 to TRBJ2-3, with D possibly being TRBD2 (6 bases). This CDR3 is built from 16 residues. In germline, CDR1 is MNHNY, CDR2 SVGAGI (reference sequence). V was trimmed by 6 bases and J by 4 bases, leaving 20 bases between them. Here the CDR3 DNA reads TGTGCCAGCAGCTATTCTCGGGGGAGGATAGCAGATACGCAGTATTTT. This sequence encodes CASSYSRGRIADTQYF.

The genes are TRBV7-2 and TRBJ1-1; perhaps TRBD1 as D (5 bases). Trimming stripped 1 base from V and 1 base from J, with 10 bases between. Germline V gene lookup returns CDR1 SGHTA and CDR2 FQGNSA. The CDR3 consists of 15 residues. The CDR3 loop reads CASSLDQGGNTEAFF. The CDR3 coding sequence is TGTGCCAGCAGCTTAGATCAGGGAGGGAACACTGAAGCTTTCTTT.

This clonotype occurred a few times. The chain carries TRBV7-9 and TRBJ2-7; unclear D gene. V was trimmed by 6 bases and J by 0 bases, leaving 12 bases between them. The length of the CDR3 is 14 residues. Germline V gene sequence: CDR1 SEHNR, CDR2 FQNEAQ (reference sequence). The CDR3 nucleotides are TGTGCCAGCAGGCCCGACACCTACTCCTACGAGCAGTACTTC. Amino acid sequence: CASRPDTYSYEQYF.

The CDR3 bases are TGCAGTGCTAGAGGGCAGTTCTACGAGCAGTACTTC. This sequence encodes CSARGQFYEQYF. The chain recombines TRBV20-1 with TRBJ2-5; no reliable D call. Matching the DNA end better, TRBJ2-7 makes the J call doubtful. CDR1 is DFQATT, CDR2 SNEGSKA, per germline (reference sequence). The CDR3 length is 12 residues.

This clonotype was found a few times. The J gene is TRBJ1-1, the V gene TRBV6-5; D not resolved. CDR1 and CDR2 (germline): MNHEY, SVGAGI. Trimming stripped 1 base from V and 4 bases from J, with 13 bases between. CDR3 length: 15 amino acids. The CDR3 protein is CASSYYKGGPTEAFF. The CDR3 DNA reads TGTGCCAGCAGTTACTACAAGGGAGGGCCCACTGAAGCTTTCTTT.

V is TRBV27 and J is TRBJ2-5; a possible D gene is TRBD1 (6 bases). The DNA matches TRBJ2-7 better at its end, which makes the J call doubtful. Germline CDR1 is MNHEY and CDR2 is SMNVEV (reference sequence). The CDR3 has 14 residues. The CDR3, as DNA: TGTGCCAGCAGCCCTAGGGGGATATTCCGCGAGCAGTACTTC. Amino acid sequence: CASSPRGIFREQYF.

Note on this clonotype: The junction departs from the called germline gene at one end, perhaps through a read error. V usage is TRBV9 and J usage is TRBJ2-1, with 11 bases that match TRBD1. CDR1 is SGDLS, CDR2 YYNGEE, per germline. The CDR3 is 14 amino acids. In DNA form, the CDR3 reads TGTGCCAGCAGCCGGGACAGGGGGACGAATGAGCGGTTCTTC. Translating it yields CASSRDRGTNERFF.

Comment on this clonotype: This sequence may be a read error, since a much larger clone differs from it by one base. V and J are TRBV6-5 and TRBJ1-6; possibly TRBD1 for D (5 bases). The germline V gene encodes CDR1 MNHEY and CDR2 SVGAGI. The CDR3 runs 16 residues. The CDR3 DNA sequence: TGTGCCAGCAGTTATAGGTTTGGCAGGGATAATTCACCCCCCCACTTT. Translated: CASSYRFGRDNSPPHF.

The chain is built from TRBV12-3 or TRBV12-4 and TRBJ2-1, with 7 nucleotides matching TRBD2. V was pared by 5 bases and J by 9 bases, with 7 bases of the junction left unmatched. This CDR3 has 13 amino acids. The CDR3 DNA reads as TGTGCCAGCAGTCCTCCTTCGGGGGGTGAGCAGTTCTTC. Translating it yields CASSPPSGGEQFF.

There are many counts of this clonotype. This chain connects TRBV5-5 to TRBJ2-1; 10 nucleotides align to TRBD1. CDR1 and CDR2 from the germline V gene are SGHKS and YYEKEE (reference sequence). This CDR3 has 14 residues. The V segment lost 4 bases and the J segment 9 bases; nucleotides outside the gene matches: 7. CDR3 loop: CASSLWTGGGEQFF. The CDR3 DNA reads TGTGCCAGCAGCCTGTGGACAGGGGGGGGTGAGCAGTTCTTC.

The chain carries TRBV5-1 and TRBJ2-4, with TRBD2 matching over 7 bases. The length of the CDR3 is 17 residues. The germline gives CDR1 SGHRS, CDR2 YFSETQ. With V trimmed by 3 bases and J by 13 bases, 22 bases remained unmatched. CDR3 loop: CASSWTPLASTPLQQYF. CDR3 nucleotide sequence: TGCGCCAGCAGCTGGACTCCACTAGCGTCAACCCCTCTCCAGCAGTACTTC.

This clonotype came up many times. The rearrangement uses TRBV6-6 and TRBJ1-1; D not certain. Looked up from germline, CDR1 is MNHNY and CDR2 is SVGAGI (reference sequence). The CDR3 contains 13 residues. V lost 2 bases to trimming and J lost 3 bases, with 7 bases between them. CDR3 in DNA: TGTGCCAGCAGTTACGGGCAGGACACTGAAGCTTTCTTT. Its protein is CASSYGQDTEAFF.